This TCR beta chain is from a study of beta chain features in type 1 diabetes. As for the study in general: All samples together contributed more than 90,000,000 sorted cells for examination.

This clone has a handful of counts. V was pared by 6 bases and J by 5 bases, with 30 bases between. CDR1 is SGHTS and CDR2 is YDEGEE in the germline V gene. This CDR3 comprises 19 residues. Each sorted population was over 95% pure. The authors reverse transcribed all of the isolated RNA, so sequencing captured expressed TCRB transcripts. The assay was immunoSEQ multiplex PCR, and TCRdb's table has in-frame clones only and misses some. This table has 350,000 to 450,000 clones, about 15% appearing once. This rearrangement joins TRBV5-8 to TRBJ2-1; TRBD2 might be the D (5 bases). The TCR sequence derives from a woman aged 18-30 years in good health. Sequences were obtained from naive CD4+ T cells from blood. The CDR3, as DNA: TGTGCCAGCAACGAATTTGGGCGCCCCCACCGGGGTCACGACAATGAGCAGTTCTTC. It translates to CASNEFGRPHRGHDNEQFF.